This T cell receptor (beta chain) was obtained from a study of blood T cell repertoires in COVID-19. Study details: There were acute and convalescent COVID-19 samples, and they came from the United States, Italy and Spain. T cells, B-cell-depleted T cells, or PBMCs provided the cDNA or gDNA that served as material.

Study processing details: Reference gene primer amplification yielded estimated nucleated cell counts. Libraries were prepared by immunoSEQ multiplex PCR; TCRdb keeps only in-frame clonotypes and omits some of them. That table is the source of V, J and clone size, and D and trimming were worked out from the DNA. The sample has 15,000 to 20,000 clones, 80% to 90% seen once; the top ten hold 3.2%. Specimen: peripheral blood. This receptor was taken from a human donor in a cohort sampled during active COVID-19.

The CDR3 region is CASSKQGAQGYTF. The CDR3 nucleotides are TGTGCCAGCAGCAAACAGGGGGCTCAGGGCTACACCTTC. The V and J genes are TRBV4-2 and TRBJ1-2, with 9 bases that match TRBD1. CDR1 LGHNA and CDR2 YNFKEQ come from the germline V gene. CDR3 length: 13 residues. J was trimmed by 8 bases and V by 5 bases; bases with no gene match: 6.